A selection of T cell receptor beta chains follows, all from one sample in a study of T cells in Graves' hyperthyroidism and ophthalmopathy. TCRdb passed the multiplex PCR reads through MiXCR, listing each CDR3 protein once. The sample has 250,000 to 300,000 distinct CDR3 sequences, roughly 19% seen once; the top ten hold about 35%. Material for sequencing was blood. These receptors were collected from a man aged 50-60 years with Graves' ophthalmopathy. Both conserved end residues are part of each CDR3. A D gene is named only where the DNA matches it firmly. A clone size is listed for some rows: how often the clone was seen (once, few, many), or a class if it is expanded.

CDR3aa,CDR3nt,v_gene,abundance,d_gene,j_gene
CAHRDRGAYEQYF,TGTGCCCACCGGGACAGGGGCGCCTACGAGCAGTACTTC,TRBV9,few,TRBD1,TRBJ2-7
CASNKEGAQETQYF,TGTGCCAGCAATAAAGAAGGTGCGCAAGAGACCCAGTACTTC,TRBV6-2/TRBV6-3,NA,NA,TRBJ2-5
CASSFGTSRYEQYF,TGTGCCAGCAGCTTCGGGACTAGCCGTTACGAGCAGTACTTC,TRBV5-6,few,TRBD2,TRBJ2-7
CASQQAENTETFF,TGCGCCAGCCAACAGGCCGAGAACACTGAAACTTTCTTT,TRBV10-1,NA,NA,TRBJ1-1
CASSLGTEYNEQFF,TGTGCCAGCAGCCTGGGGACAGAATACAATGAGCAGTTCTTC,TRBV7-2,NA,TRBD1,TRBJ2-1
CASSQGGGLGSPLHF,TGTGCCAGCAGCCAAGGGGGGGGTTTGGGTTCACCCCTCCACTTT,TRBV3-1,few,NA,TRBJ1-6
CASSHQGASGNTIYF,TGTGCCAGCAGCCACCAGGGAGCCTCTGGAAACACCATATATTTT,TRBV3-1,few,NA,TRBJ1-3
CASSVSGTGLQPQHF,TGTGCCAGCAGCGTATCCGGGACAGGGTTGCAGCCCCAGCATTTT,TRBV3-1,many,TRBD1,TRBJ1-5
CATTGTAFYEQYF,TGTGCCACCACCGGGACAGCTTTCTACGAGCAGTACTTC,TRBV10-3,few,TRBD1,TRBJ2-7
CASSTEGGLSTDTQYF,TGTGCCAGCAGTACCGAAGGGGGATTGAGCACAGATACGCAGTATTTT,TRBV11-2,NA,NA,TRBJ2-3